This T cell receptor (beta chain) derives from a study of T cells in Graves' hyperthyroidism and ophthalmopathy. Note on this clonotype: Antigen: not known. An end of the junction differs from the germline gene, which may be a read error.

Regions amplified from RNA transcripts were the TCR beta CDR3 regions. With the HTBI primer set, the TCR CDR3 went through a first round of RT-PCR. MiXCR, applied by TCRdb to the multiplex PCR reads, yields one record per CDR3 protein. The sample gives about 620,000 distinct CDR3 sequences, around 15% of which show up once; approximately 3.9% is in the top ten. Study-wide findings and caveats: Also found in blood were most expanded thyroid clonotypes above 0.001.

The CDR3 length is 17 residues. CDR1 is LNHDA, CDR2 SQIVND, per germline (reference sequence). J is TRBJ2-2 and V is TRBV19; 13 bases agree with TRBD2. The sequencing sample was made of blood. The TCR comes from a woman under 40 with Graves' hyperthyroidism. The CDR3: CASSLRTSGSITGVLFF. The CDR3 nucleotides are TGTGCCAGTAGTCTCCGGACTAGCGGGAGCATCACCGGGGTGCTGTTTTTT.